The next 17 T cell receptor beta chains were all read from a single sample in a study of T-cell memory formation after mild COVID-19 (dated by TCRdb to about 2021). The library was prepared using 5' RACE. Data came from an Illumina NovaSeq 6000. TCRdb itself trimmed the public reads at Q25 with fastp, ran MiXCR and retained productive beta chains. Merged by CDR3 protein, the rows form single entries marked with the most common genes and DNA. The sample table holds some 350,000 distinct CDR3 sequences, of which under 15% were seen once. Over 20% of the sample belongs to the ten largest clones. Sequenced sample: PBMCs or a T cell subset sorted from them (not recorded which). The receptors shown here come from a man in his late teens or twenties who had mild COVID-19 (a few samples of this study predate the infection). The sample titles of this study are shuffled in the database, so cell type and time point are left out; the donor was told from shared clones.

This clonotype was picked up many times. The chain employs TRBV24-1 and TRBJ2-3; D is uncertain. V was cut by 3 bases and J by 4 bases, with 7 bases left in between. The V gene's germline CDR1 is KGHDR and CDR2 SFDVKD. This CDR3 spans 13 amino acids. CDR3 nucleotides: TGTGCCACCAGTGATGACGCCTCAGATACGCAGTATTTT. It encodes CATSDDASDTQYF.

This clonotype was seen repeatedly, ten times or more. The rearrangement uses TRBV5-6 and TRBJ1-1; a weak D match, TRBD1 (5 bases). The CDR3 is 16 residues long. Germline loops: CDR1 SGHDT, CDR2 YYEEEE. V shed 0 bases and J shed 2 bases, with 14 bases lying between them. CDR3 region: CASSLGYGAQNTEAFF. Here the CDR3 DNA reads TGTGCCAGCAGCTTGGGATACGGGGCCCAAAACACTGAAGCTTTCTTT.

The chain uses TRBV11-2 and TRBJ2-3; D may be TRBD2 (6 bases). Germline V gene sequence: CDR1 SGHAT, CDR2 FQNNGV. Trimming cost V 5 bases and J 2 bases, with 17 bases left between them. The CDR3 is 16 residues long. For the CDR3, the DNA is TGTGCCAGCAGCCCGCGGGGCGGGGAAAACACAGATACGCAGTATTTT. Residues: CASSPRGGENTDTQYF.

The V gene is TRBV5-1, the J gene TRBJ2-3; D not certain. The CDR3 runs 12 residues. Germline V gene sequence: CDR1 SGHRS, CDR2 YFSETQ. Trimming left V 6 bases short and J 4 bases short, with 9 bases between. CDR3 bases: TGCGCCAGCACCGTAGACGCAGATACGCAGTATTTT. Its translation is CASTVDADTQYF.

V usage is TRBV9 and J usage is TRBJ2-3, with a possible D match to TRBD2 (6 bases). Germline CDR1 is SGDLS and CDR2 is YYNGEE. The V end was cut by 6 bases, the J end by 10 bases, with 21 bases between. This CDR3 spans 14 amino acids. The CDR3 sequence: CASTAPGEPGAQYF. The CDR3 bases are TGTGCCAGCACCGCCCCGGGGGAGCCGGGGGCGCAGTATTTT.

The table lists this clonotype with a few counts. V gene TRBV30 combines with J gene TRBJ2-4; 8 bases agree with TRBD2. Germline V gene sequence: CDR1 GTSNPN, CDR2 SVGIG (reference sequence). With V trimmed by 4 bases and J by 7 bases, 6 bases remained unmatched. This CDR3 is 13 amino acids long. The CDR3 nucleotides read TGTGCCTGGATGTCGGGCGGGGGGAACATTCAGTACTTC. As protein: CAWMSGGGNIQYF.

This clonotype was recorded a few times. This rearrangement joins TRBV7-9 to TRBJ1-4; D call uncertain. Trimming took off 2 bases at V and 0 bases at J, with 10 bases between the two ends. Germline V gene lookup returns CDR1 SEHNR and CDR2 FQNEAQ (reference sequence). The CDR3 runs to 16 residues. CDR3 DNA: TGTGCCAGCAGCTTATGGCCTACATCAACTAATGAAAAACTGTTTTTT. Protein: CASSLWPTSTNEKLFF.

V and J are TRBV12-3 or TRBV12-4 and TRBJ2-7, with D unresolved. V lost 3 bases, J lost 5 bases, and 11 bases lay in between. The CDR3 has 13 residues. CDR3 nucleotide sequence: TGTGCCAGCAGTTTGATTGGGCTCCACGAGCAGTACTTC. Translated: CASSLIGLHEQYF.

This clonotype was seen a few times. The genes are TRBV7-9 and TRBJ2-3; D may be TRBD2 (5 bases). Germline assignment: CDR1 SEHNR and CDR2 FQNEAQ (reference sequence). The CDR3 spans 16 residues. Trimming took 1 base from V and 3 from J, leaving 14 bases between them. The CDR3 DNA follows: TGTGCCAGCAGCTTAGAGGCCGGGGAACTGACAGATACGCAGTATTTT. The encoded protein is CASSLEAGELTDTQYF.

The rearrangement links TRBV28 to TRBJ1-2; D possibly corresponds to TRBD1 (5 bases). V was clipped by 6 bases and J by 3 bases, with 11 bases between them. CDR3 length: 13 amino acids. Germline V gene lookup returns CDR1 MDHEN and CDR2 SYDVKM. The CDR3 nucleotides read TGTGCCAGCAGCCAAGGGGCCCACTATGGCTACACCTTC. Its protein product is CASSQGAHYGYTF.

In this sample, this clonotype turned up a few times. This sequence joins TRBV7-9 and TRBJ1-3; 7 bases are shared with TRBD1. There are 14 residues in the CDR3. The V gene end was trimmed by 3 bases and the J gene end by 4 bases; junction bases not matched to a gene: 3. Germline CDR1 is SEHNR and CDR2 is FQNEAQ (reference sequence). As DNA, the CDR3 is TGTGCCAGCAGCTTCGGGACAGAGGGAAACACCATATATTTT. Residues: CASSFGTEGNTIYF.

CDR3 amino acids: CSARDLGAGTGELFF. The CDR3 region has the DNA TGCAGTGCTAGAGATCTGGGAGCAGGGACCGGGGAGCTGTTTTTT. V is TRBV20-1 and J is TRBJ2-2, with D possibly called TRBD1 or TRBD2 (5 bases each). The V and J ends lost 0 bases and 5 bases respectively, with 13 bases between them. This CDR3 contains 15 residues. The germline gives CDR1 DFQATT, CDR2 SNEGSKA (reference sequence).

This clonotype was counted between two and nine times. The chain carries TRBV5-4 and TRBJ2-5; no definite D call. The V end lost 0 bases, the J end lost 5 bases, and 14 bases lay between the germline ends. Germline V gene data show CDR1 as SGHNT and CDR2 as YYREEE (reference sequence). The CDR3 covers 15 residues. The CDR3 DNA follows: TGTGCCAGCAGCTTGGATATCGGATTTCGTGAGACCCAGTACTTC. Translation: CASSLDIGFRETQYF.

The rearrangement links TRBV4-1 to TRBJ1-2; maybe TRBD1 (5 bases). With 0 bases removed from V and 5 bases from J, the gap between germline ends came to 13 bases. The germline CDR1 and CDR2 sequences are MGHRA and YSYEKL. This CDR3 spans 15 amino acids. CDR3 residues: CASSQDIYRSYGYTF. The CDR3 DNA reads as TGCGCCAGCAGCCAAGATATTTACAGGTCGTATGGCTACACCTTC.

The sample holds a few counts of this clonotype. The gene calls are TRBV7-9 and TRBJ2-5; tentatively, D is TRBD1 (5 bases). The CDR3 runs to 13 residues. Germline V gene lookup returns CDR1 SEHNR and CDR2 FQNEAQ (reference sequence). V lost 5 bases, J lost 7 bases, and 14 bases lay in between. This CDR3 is CASSPQGRGTQYF. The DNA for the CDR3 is TGTGCCAGCAGCCCCCAGGGCCGAGGGACCCAGTACTTC.

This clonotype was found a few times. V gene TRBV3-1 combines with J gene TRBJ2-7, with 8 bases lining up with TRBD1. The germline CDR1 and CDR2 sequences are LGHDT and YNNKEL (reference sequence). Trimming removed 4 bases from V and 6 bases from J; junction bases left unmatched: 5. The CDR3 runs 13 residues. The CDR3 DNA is TGTGCCAGCAGCCGCGGGACAGGCGCCGAGCAGTACTTC. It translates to CASSRGTGAEQYF.

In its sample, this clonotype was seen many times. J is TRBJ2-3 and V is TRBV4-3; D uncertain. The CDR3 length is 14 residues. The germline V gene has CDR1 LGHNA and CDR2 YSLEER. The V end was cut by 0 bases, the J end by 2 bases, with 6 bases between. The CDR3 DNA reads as TGCGCCAGCAGCCAAGAACCGTTCACAGATACGCAGTATTTT. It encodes CASSQEPFTDTQYF.